The 3 T cell receptor beta chains in this list originate from one sample, sequenced in a study of T cells in Graves' hyperthyroidism and ophthalmopathy (dated by TCRdb to the late 2010s). Library prep was done by multiplex PCR. For sequencing, an Illumina HiSeq 2000 was employed. Amplification of TCR beta CDR3 regions was carried out from RNA transcripts. For the first round of RT-PCR on the TCR CDR3, the HTBI primer set was used together with the Qiagen OneStep RT-PCR kit. The public sequencing data were trimmed at Q25 with fastp and processed into clonotypes with MiXCR by TCRdb, which kept only in-frame beta chains. Each entry merges the rows of one CDR3 protein and shows their most common DNA and genes. This sample lists 350,000 or so distinct CDR3 sequences; over 15% were detected once. The top ten hold about 53% of the sample. Input material: blood. The receptors come from a woman between 50 and 59 years old with Graves' hyperthyroidism.

This clonotype was seen many times. This chain joins TRBV30 and TRBJ2-2; 7 nucleotides line up with TRBD1. CDR1 is GTSNPN, CDR2 SVGIG, per germline (reference sequence). There are 15 residues in the CDR3. Trimming cost V 0 bases and J 7 bases; bases outside gene matches: 8. CDR3 in DNA: TGTGCCTGGAGTGTTGGGGGCTACAGGGGCGGGGAGCTGTTTTTT. Protein: CAWSVGGYRGGELFF.

This clonotype appeared many times. The chain carries TRBV7-3 and TRBJ2-3, with no clear D. CDR3 length equals 15 residues. Germline assignment: CDR1 SGHTA and CDR2 FQGTGA. V dropped 3 bases and J dropped 0 bases, with 10 bases sitting between them. The CDR3 region is CASSFGPFSTDTQYF. The CDR3 DNA reads TGTGCCAGCAGCTTCGGACCTTTTAGCACAGATACGCAGTATTTT.

The chain has TRBV5-1 and TRBJ1-4, with a tentative D call TRBD1 (5 bases). CDR1 and CDR2 (germline): SGHRS, YFSETQ. The CDR3 spans 17 residues. With 0 bases removed from V and 6 bases from J, the gap between germline ends came to 18 bases. Here the CDR3 reads CASSLGEFRTNYEKLFF. CDR3 nucleotides: TGCGCCAGCAGCTTGGGGGAGTTCCGGACAAACTATGAAAAACTGTTTTTT.